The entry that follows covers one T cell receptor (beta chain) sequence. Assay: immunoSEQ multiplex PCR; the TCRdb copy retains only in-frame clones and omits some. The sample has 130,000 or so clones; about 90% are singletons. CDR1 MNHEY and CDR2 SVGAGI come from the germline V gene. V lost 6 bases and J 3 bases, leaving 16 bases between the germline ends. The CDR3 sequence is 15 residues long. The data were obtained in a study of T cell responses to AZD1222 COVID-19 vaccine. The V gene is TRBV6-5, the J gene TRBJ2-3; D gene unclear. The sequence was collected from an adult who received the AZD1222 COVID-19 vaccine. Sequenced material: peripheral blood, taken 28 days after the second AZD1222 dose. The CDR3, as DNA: TGTGCCAGCAGCGACGACACGAAAAATACAGATACGCAGTATTTT. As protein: CASSDDTKNTDTQYF.